This T cell receptor beta chain was observed in a study of blood T cell repertoires in COVID-19. The overall study: Collection of acute and convalescent COVID-19 samples took place in the United States, Italy and Spain. T cells, B-cell-depleted T cells, or PBMCs supplied cDNA or gDNA.

Germline loops: CDR1 SEHNR, CDR2 FQNEAQ (reference sequence). CDR3 length: 16 residues. With V trimmed by 5 bases and J by 7 bases, 7 bases remained unmatched. This clone has only one observation. Assay: immunoSEQ multiplex PCR; the TCRdb copy retains only in-frame clones and omits some. The table includes under 200,000 clones, about 80% detected once. The receptor was isolated from a human donor with acute or convalescent COVID-19. The donor label of this sample is uncertain. The chain has TRBV7-9 and TRBJ2-2; TRBD2 aligns across 13 bases. Source material: peripheral blood. The CDR3 region has the DNA TGTGCCAGCAGCAAAGGACTAGCGGGGGTTCACGGGGAGCTGTTTTTT. Amino acid sequence: CASSKGLAGVHGELFF.